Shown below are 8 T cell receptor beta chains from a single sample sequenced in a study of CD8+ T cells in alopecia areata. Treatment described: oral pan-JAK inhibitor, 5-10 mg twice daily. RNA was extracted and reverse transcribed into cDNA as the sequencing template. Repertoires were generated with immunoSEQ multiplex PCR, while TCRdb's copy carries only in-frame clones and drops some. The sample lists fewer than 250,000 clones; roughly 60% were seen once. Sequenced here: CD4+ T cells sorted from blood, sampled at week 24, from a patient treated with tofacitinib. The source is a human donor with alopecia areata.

In nucleotides, the CDR3 is TGTGCCTGGAGAGTCAATCCGGGACAGGGAGCTTTCTTT. It translates to CAWRVNPGQGAFF. The chain has TRBV30 and TRBJ1-1; 9 bases are a match to TRBD1. The CDR3 has 13 residues. Germline trimming cut 3 bases from V and 10 bases from J; bases unmatched to any gene: 9. From germline, CDR1 is GTSNPN and CDR2 SVGIG (reference sequence).

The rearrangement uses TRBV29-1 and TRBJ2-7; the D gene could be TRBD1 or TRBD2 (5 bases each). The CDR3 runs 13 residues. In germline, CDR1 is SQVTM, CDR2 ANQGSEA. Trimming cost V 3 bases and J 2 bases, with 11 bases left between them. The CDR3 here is CSVDRDLTYEQYF. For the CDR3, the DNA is TGCAGCGTTGACAGGGACCTGACCTACGAGCAGTACTTC.

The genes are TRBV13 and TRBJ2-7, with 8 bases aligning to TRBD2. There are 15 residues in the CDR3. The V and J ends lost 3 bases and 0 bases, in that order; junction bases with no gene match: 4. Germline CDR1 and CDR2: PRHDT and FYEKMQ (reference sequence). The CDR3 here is CASSFGAGASYEQYF. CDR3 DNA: TGTGCCAGCAGCTTCGGAGCGGGGGCCTCCTACGAGCAGTACTTC.

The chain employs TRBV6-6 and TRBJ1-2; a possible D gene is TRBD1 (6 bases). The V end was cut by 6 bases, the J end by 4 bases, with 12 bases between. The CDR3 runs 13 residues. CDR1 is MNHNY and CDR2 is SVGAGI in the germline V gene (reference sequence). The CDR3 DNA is TGTGCCAGCAGCCCAGGGGCGGTCTATGGCTACACCTTC. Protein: CASSPGAVYGYTF.

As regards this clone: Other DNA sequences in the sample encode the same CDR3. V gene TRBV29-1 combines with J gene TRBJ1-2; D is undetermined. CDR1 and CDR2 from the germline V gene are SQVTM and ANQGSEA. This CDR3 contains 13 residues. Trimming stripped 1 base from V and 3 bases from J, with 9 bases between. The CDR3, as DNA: TGCAGCGTTGAAGCGTCGGGAGACTATGGCTACACCTTC. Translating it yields CSVEASGDYGYTF.

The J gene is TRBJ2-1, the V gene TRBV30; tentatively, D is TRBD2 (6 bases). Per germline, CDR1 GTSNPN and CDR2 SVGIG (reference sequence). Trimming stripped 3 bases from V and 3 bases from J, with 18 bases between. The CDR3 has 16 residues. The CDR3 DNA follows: TGTGCCTGGAGGCAAATATCCGGGACTTTCTACAATGAGCAGTTCTTC. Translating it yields CAWRQISGTFYNEQFF.

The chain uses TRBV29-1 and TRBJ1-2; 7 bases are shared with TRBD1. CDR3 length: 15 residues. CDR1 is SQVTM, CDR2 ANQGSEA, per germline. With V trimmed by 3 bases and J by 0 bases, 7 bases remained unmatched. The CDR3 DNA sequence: TGCAGCGTTGAGCGACCTGGGACAGCTAACTATGGCTACACCTTC. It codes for CSVERPGTANYGYTF. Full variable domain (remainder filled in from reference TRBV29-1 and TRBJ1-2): SAVISQKPSRDICQRGTSLTIQCQVDSQVTMMFWYRQQPGQSLTLIATANQGSEATYESGFVIDKFPISRPNLTFSTLTVSNMSPEDSSIYLCSVERPGTANYGYTFGSGTRLTVV.

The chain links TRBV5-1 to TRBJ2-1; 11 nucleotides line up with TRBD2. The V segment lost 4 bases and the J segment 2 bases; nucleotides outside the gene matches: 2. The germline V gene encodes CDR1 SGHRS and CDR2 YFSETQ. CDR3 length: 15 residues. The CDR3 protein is CASSPGLAAYNEQFF. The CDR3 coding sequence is TGCGCCAGCAGCCCGGGACTAGCGGCCTACAATGAGCAGTTCTTC.